Following are 5 T cell receptor beta chains from one sample sequenced in a study of shared clonotypes between healthy human individuals. Naivety among CD8 cells was defined by CD45RO negativity and positive CCR7 selection, thereby excluding terminally differentiated effector memory CD45RA+ cells. This table comes from immunoSEQ multiplex PCR, and its TCRdb copy is limited to in-frame clones, with some not included. The sample has about 2 million clones, about 95% seen once. Sequenced sample: naive CD8+ T cells sorted from blood. The receptors derive from a man aged 18 to 29 in good health.

This clone has just one count. The chain couples TRBV7-3 to TRBJ2-3; 8 bases agree with TRBD2. The CDR3 is made up of 13 amino acids. The trim removed 5 bases at V and 6 bases at J, leaving 4 bases unmatched. Germline assignment: CDR1 SGHTA and CDR2 FQGTGA. The CDR3 coding sequence is TGTGCCAGCAGCCGGTCTAGCGGGGATACGCAGTATTTT. It yields the protein CASSRSSGDTQYF.

The chain carries TRBV6-5 and TRBJ2-2; D possibly corresponds to TRBD1 (6 bases). The CDR3 consists of 15 residues. Germline CDR1 MNHEY, CDR2 SVGAGI. V was shortened by 6 bases and J by 6 bases, with 17 bases between the two germline ends. CDR3 in amino acids: CASSRDTDGPGELFF. Here the CDR3 DNA reads TGTGCCAGCAGCCGGGACACGGATGGGCCCGGGGAGCTGTTTTTT.

This chain joins TRBV13 and TRBJ2-7; D is perhaps TRBD2 (5 bases). CDR1 is PRHDT and CDR2 is FYEKMQ in the germline V gene (reference sequence). V was pared by 5 bases and J by 4 bases, with 15 bases between. CDR3 size: 14 residues. The CDR3 region is CASSLRMGEYEQYF. The CDR3, as DNA: TGTGCCAGCAGCCTTAGAATGGGAGAGTACGAGCAGTACTTC.

This chain links TRBV18 with TRBJ1-1, with D possibly being TRBD1 (5 bases). The ends were cut back, 3 bases at V and 7 bases at J, with 9 bases in the middle. Germline V gives CDR1 KGHSH, CDR2 LQKENI. The CDR3 length is 12 residues. Written as DNA, the CDR3 is TGTGCCAGCTCACCGGGGGGTGGTGAAGCTTTCTTT. Translating it yields CASSPGGGEAFF.

A note on this clone: The same CDR3 also results from other DNA sequences found in this sample. The gene calls are TRBV11-2 and TRBJ2-7; no clear D. The CDR3 length is 12 residues. Trimming took off 2 bases at V and 4 bases at J, with 6 bases between the two ends. CDR1 and CDR2 (germline): SGHAT, FQNNGV. The CDR3 region is CASSLNGYEQYF. The CDR3 nucleotides read TGTGCCAGCAGCTTAAACGGATACGAGCAGTACTTC. Looking up the rest from reference TRBV11-2 and TRBJ2-7 gives the full variable domain: EAGVAQSPRYKIIEKRQSVAFWCNPISGHATLYWYQQILGQGPKLLIQFQNNGVVDDSQLPKDRFSAERLKGVDSTLKIQPAKLEDSAVYLCASSLNGYEQYFGPGTRLTVT.